This is a list of T cell receptor beta chains from one sample in a study of shared clonotypes between healthy human individuals. The data were produced by immunoSEQ multiplex PCR, yet TCRdb's version contains in-frame clones alone and is incomplete. The sample contains roughly 1 million clones, around 82% of which appear only once. Specimen: memory CD4+ T cells from PBMCs. The source of these receptors is a man younger than 35 in good health. Some clones in this sample may be carry-over from other donors' samples. CDR3s include the opening cysteine and the closing phenylalanine or tryptophan.

J gene: TRBJ2-5; V gene: TRBV18; CDR3 protein: CASSPLGLDRGQETQYF
J gene: TRBJ2-6; V gene: TRBV5-1; CDR3 protein: CASANGRSPISGANVLTF
J gene: TRBJ1-4; V gene: TRBV11-3; CDR3 protein: CASSFEGELTSNEKLFF
J gene: TRBJ2-3; V gene: TRBV4-2; CDR3 protein: CASSQEVRLAGYTDTQYF
J gene: TRBJ2-5; V gene: TRBV11-3; CDR3 protein: CASSSHPGQGSAETQYF
J gene: TRBJ2-3; V gene: TRBV4-1; CDR3 protein: CASSLSPPGTGTDTQYF
J gene: TRBJ2-5; V gene: TRBV7-2; CDR3 protein: CASSLGQGLGETQYF
J gene: TRBJ2-5; V gene: TRBV5-1; CDR3 protein: CASSLAPSGSGEQYF
J gene: TRBJ2-5; V gene: TRBV9; CDR3 protein: CASSVGVAGLQETQYF
J gene: TRBJ2-5; V gene: TRBV18; CDR3 protein: CASSPLPGQGGETQYF
J gene: TRBJ1-1; V gene: TRBV7-3; CDR3 protein: CASSLGGAEAFF
J gene: TRBJ2-3; V gene: TRBV29-1; CDR3 protein: CSVYDRGDTDTQYF
J gene: TRBJ2-3; V gene: TRBV12-2; CDR3 protein: CASRFSIAGGPRYF
J gene: TRBJ2-3; V gene: TRBV9; CDR3 protein: CASRRDSHTDTQYF
J gene: TRBJ1-1; V gene: TRBV30; CDR3 protein: CAWSVVGQGGTEAFF
J gene: TRBJ1-1; V gene: TRBV11-3; CDR3 protein: CASSQTGPFF
J gene: TRBJ2-3; V gene: TRBV5-4; CDR3 protein: CASSLRSHQDTQYF
J gene: TRBJ2-5; V gene: TRBV11-3; CDR3 protein: CASSAGGDLETQYF